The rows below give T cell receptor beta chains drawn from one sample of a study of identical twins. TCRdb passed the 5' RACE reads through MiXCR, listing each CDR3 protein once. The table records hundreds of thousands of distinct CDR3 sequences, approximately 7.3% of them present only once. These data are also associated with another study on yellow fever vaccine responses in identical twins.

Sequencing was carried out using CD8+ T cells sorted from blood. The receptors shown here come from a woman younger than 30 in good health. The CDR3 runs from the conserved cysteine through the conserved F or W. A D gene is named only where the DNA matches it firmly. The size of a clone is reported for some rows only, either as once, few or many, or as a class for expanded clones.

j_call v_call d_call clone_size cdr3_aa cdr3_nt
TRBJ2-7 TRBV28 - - CASSFGLRAYEQYF TGTGCCAGCAGTTTCGGTCTGAGGGCCTACGAGCAGTACTTC
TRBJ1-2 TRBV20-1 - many CSARGGDNYGYTF TGCAGTGCTAGAGGGGGGGACAACTATGGCTACACCTTC
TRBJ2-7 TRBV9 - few CASSPRPYEQYF TGTGCCAGCAGCCCCCGACCCTACGAGCAGTACTTC
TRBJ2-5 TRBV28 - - CASRPRGAAQETQYF TGTGCCAGCAGACCCCGGGGGGCAGCTCAAGAGACCCAGTACTTC
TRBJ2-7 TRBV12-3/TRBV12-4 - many CATSWTDPYEQYF TGTGCCACCTCATGGACGGACCCCTACGAGCAGTACTTC
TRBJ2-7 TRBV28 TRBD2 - CASMGGELEQYF TGTGCCAGCATGGGGGGGGAGCTTGAGCAGTACTTC
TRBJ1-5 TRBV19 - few CASSTTGTKNQPQHF TGTGCCAGTAGTACCACCGGGACAAAAAATCAGCCCCAGCATTTT
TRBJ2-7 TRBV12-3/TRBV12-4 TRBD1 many CASSWDRAYEQYF TGTGCCAGCAGTTGGGACAGAGCCTACGAGCAGTACTTC
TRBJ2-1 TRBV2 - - CASSAGAEQFF TGTGCCAGCAGTGCAGGGGCTGAGCAGTTCTTC
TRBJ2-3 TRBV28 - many CASSFRLDTQYF TGTGCCAGCAGTTTCCGGCTCGATACGCAGTATTTT
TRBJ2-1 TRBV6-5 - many CASSYSGGSSYNEQFF TGTGCCAGCAGTTACTCAGGGGGAAGCTCCTACAATGAGCAGTTCTTC
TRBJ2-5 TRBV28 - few CASSLRLGKETQYF TGTGCCAGCAGTTTAAGGTTGGGGAAAGAGACCCAGTACTTC
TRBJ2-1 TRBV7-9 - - CASSLGARDNEQFF TGTGCCAGCAGCTTAGGTGCGAGGGACAATGAGCAGTTCTTC
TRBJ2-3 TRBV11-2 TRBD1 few CASSFRGQGWDTQYF TGTGCCAGCAGCTTTCGTGGACAGGGGTGGGATACGCAGTATTTT
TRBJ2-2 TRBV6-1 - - CASSTGTGELFF TGTGCCAGCAGTACGGGCACCGGGGAGCTGTTTTTT
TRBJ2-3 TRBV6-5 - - CASSYSVAKTNTQYF TGTGCCAGCAGTTACTCAGTCGCTAAGACAAATACGCAGTATTTT
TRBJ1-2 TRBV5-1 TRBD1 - CASRLDRDDGYTF TGCGCCAGCAGACTCGACAGGGATGATGGCTACACCTTC
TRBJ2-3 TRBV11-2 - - CASSLISRDRADTQYF TGTGCCAGCAGCTTAATTTCACGGGATCGCGCAGATACGCAGTATTTT
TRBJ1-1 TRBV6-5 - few CASSYSQVGAEAFF TGTGCCAGCAGTTACTCCCAGGTCGGGGCTGAAGCTTTCTTT
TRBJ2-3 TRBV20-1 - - CSARDGGNTDTQYF TGCAGTGCTAGAGATGGCGGGAACACAGATACGCAGTATTTT
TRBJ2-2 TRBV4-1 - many CASSQDKLGTGELFF TGCGCCAGCAGCCAAGATAAGTTAGGCACCGGGGAGCTGTTTTTT
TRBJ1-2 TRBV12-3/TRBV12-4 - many CASSPLTDYGYTF TGTGCCAGCAGTCCACTGACAGACTATGGCTACACCTTC
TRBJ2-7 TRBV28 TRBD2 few CASSFLAGSSSYEQYF TGTGCCAGCAGTTTCCTAGCGGGTTCGAGCTCCTACGAGCAGTACTTC
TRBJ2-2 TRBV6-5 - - CASSYSGQKANTGELFF TGTGCCAGCAGTTACTCGGGTCAGAAGGCGAACACCGGGGAGCTGTTTTTT
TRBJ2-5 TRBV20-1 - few CSAIRGVGGETQYF TGCAGTGCCATCCGGGGCGTAGGGGGAGAGACCCAGTACTTC
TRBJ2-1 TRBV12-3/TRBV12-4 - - CASRNLDSEPYNEQFF TGTGCCAGCAGGAACCTGGACAGCGAACCCTACAATGAGCAGTTCTTC
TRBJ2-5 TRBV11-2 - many CASSLIRETQYF TGTGCCAGCAGCTTAATAAGAGAGACCCAGTACTTC
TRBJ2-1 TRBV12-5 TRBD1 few CASGFPGQGYNEQFF TGTGCTAGTGGTTTCCCGGGACAGGGTTACAATGAGCAGTTCTTC
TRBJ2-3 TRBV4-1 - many CASSRRTAILDTQYF TGCGCCAGCAGCCGACGGACAGCTATCCTAGATACGCAGTATTTT
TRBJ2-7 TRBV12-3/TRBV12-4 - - CASSLGDMSYEQYF TGTGCCAGCAGTTTAGGGGATATGTCCTACGAGCAGTACTTC
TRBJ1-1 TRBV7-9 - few CASEPRGGSEAFF TGTGCCAGCGAGCCTAGGGGGGGTTCTGAAGCTTTCTTT
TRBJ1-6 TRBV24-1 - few CATSDSSYNSPLHF TGTGCCACCTCAGACAGCTCCTATAATTCACCCCTCCACTTT
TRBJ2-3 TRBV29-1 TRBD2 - CSVDLATSGAYTQYF TGCAGCGTTGATTTAGCAACTAGCGGGGCGTATACGCAGTATTTT
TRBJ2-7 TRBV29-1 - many CSVEKPGLPHYEQYF TGCAGCGTTGAAAAGCCCGGACTTCCCCACTACGAGCAGTACTTC
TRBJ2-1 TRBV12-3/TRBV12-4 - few CASSLGEYQFF TGTGCCAGCAGTTTAGGCGAGTACCAGTTCTTC
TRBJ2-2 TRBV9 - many CASSVYGTGELFF TGTGCCAGCAGCGTTTATGGGACCGGGGAGCTGTTTTTT
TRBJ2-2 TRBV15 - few CATSRDLVRANTGELFF TGTGCCACCAGCAGAGATTTGGTCAGGGCGAACACCGGGGAGCTGTTTTTT
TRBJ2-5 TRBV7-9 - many CASSPDNQETQYF TGTGCCAGCAGCCCCGACAACCAAGAGACCCAGTACTTC
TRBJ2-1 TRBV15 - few CATSSAPGGNEQFF TGTGCCACCAGCAGCGCCCCCGGGGGCAATGAGCAGTTCTTC
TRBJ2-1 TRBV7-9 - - CASSLVSDNEQFF TGTGCCAGCAGCTTAGTGAGCGACAATGAGCAGTTCTTC
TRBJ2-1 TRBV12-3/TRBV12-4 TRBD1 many CASSLGTGELGEQFF TGTGCCAGCAGCCTCGGGACAGGGGAGTTGGGTGAGCAGTTCTTC
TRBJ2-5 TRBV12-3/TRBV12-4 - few CASTPMGGGETQYF TGTGCCAGCACCCCGATGGGGGGCGGGGAGACCCAGTACTTC
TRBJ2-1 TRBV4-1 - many CASSQVIADEQFF TGCGCCAGCAGCCAAGTTATAGCGGATGAGCAGTTCTTC
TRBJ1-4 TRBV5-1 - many CASSLRGANEKLFF TGCGCCAGCAGCTTACGGGGGGCTAATGAAAAACTGTTTTTT
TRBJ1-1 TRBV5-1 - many CASSPLELSFMNTEAFF TGCGCCAGCAGCCCCCTCGAATTATCGTTCATGAACACTGAAGCTTTCTTT
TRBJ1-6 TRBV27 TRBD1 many CASGQGDSPLHF TGTGCCAGTGGACAGGGGGATTCACCCCTCCACTTT
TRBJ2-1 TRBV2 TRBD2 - CTSSPYSGGNWPDEQFF TGTACCAGCAGTCCTTATAGCGGGGGCAACTGGCCAGATGAGCAGTTCTTC
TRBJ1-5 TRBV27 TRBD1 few CASSTTGGQPQHF TGTGCCAGCAGTACGACAGGGGGTCAGCCCCAGCATTTT
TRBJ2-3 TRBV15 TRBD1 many CATSRDGQGSSDTQYF TGTGCCACCAGCAGGGACGGACAGGGATCGTCAGATACGCAGTATTTT